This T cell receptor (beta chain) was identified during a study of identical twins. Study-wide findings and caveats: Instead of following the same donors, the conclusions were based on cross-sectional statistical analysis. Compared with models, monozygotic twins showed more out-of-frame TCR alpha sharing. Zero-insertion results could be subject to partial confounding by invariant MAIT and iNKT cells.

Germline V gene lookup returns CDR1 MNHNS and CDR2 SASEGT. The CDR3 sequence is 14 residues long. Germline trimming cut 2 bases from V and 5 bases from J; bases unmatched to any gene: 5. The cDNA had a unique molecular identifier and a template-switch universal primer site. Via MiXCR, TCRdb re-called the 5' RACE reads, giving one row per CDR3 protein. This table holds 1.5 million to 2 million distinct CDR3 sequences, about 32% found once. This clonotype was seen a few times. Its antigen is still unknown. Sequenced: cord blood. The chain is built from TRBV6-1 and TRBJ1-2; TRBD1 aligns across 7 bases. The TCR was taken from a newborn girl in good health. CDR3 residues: CASSEFVTGYGYTF. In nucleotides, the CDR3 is TGTGCCAGCAGTGAATTTGTGACAGGGTATGGCTACACCTTC.